These 10 T cell receptor beta chains came from one sample sequenced in a study of breast tumors, draining lymph nodes, adjacent tissues. TCRdb fed the multiplex PCR reads into MiXCR, producing one record per CDR3 protein. This sample yields some 250,000 distinct CDR3 sequences, of which less than 45% are seen a single time; about 3.9% belongs to the top ten. Breast cancer patients provided tissue from their axillary draining lymph nodes. The sample comprised axillary lymph node tissue. The receptors originated from a female donor with breast cancer. Some clones in this sample may be carry-over from other donors' samples.

This clonotype was detected ten times or more. The gene calls are TRBV11-3 and TRBJ1-3; tentatively, D is TRBD1 (6 bases). V was clipped by 4 bases and J by 15 bases, with 13 bases between them. The CDR3 runs to 11 residues. The germline V gene encodes CDR1 SGHNT and CDR2 YENEEA. The CDR3 sequence is CASSSGGATYF. CDR3 sequence (DNA): TGTGCCAGCAGCTCGGGGGGGGCCACATATTTT.

This clonotype was seen at least ten times. The chain has TRBV19 and TRBJ2-5, with D uncertain. The CDR3 length is 14 residues. Trimming took off 1 base at V and 2 bases at J, with 8 bases between the two ends. CDR1 is LNHDA, CDR2 SQIVND, per germline (reference sequence). CDR3 in DNA: TGTGCCAGTAGTATAGGTTCGGGTCAAGAGACCCAGTACTTC. As protein: CASSIGSGQETQYF.

This clonotype appeared many times. The V and J genes are TRBV11-2 and TRBJ2-5; maybe TRBD2 (5 bases). Germline-derived CDR1 and CDR2 are SGHAT and FQNNGV. The V gene lost 6 bases and the J gene lost 6 bases, with 11 bases spanning the gap. This CDR3 is 12 amino acids long. CDR3 residues: CASRSGGQTQYF. In nucleotides, the CDR3 is TGTGCCAGCAGAAGCGGTGGGCAGACCCAGTACTTC.

This clonotype was counted at least ten times. This chain uses TRBV7-6 with TRBJ2-3; D not certain. Germline V gives CDR1 SGHVS, CDR2 FNYEAQ. V dropped 5 bases and J dropped 0 bases, with 15 bases sitting between them. This CDR3 contains 16 residues. In DNA, the CDR3 is TGTGCCAGCAGCGAAATAGGTCCCGTTAGCACAGATACGCAGTATTTT. Its protein is CASSEIGPVSTDTQYF.

This clonotype came up many times. The chain has TRBV12-3 or TRBV12-4 and TRBJ2-7; weak D call: TRBD1 (5 bases). V lost 5 bases and J 3 bases, leaving 11 bases between the germline ends. The CDR3 has 13 amino acids. CDR3 sequence reads: CASSLRAFYEQYF. In DNA form, the CDR3 reads TGTGCCAGCAGTCTCAGGGCTTTCTACGAGCAGTACTTC.

The J gene is TRBJ2-5, the V gene TRBV11-3, with 10 nucleotides matching TRBD2. CDR1 is SGHNT, CDR2 YENEEA, per germline. CDR3 length: 17 residues. V lost 1 base and J lost 2; bases outside the gene matches: 7. The CDR3 region has the DNA TGTGCCAGCAGCTTAGTCGCTAGCGGGGGAATACAAGAGACCCAGTACTTC. It specifies CASSLVASGGIQETQYF.

The chain combines TRBV6-2 or TRBV6-3 with TRBJ2-7; no definite D call. Trimming pared 4 bases from V and 7 bases from J, leaving 8 bases between. The CDR3 has 11 residues. Looked up from germline, CDR1 is MNHEY and CDR2 is SVGEGT. CDR3 loop: CASSSLREQYF. Written as DNA, the CDR3 is TGTGCCAGCAGTTCCCTCCGGGAGCAGTACTTC.

This clonotype was observed many times. DNA of the CDR3: TGTGCCAGCAGCTTGGGGGAGAGGGCCACAGATACGCAGTATTTT. It encodes CASSLGERATDTQYF. The rearrangement joins TRBV5-6 to TRBJ2-3; D is perhaps TRBD2 (5 bases). This CDR3 has 15 residues. Germline CDR1 reads SGHDT; CDR2 reads YYEEEE. V was pared by 0 bases and J by 2 bases, with 10 bases between.

The chain employs TRBV7-9 and TRBJ2-2; 11 bases line up with TRBD2. The J segment lost 3 bases and the V segment lost 8 bases, leaving 8 bases of the junction unmatched. The germline V gene has CDR1 SEHNR and CDR2 FQNEAQ (reference sequence). The CDR3 totals 16 residues. The CDR3 protein is CASWASGRLDTGELFF. CDR3 coding DNA: TGTGCCAGCTGGGCTAGCGGGAGGTTAGACACCGGGGAGCTGTTTTTT.

This clonotype was seen repeatedly, ten times or more. The chain is built from TRBV7-9 and TRBJ1-2; maybe TRBD1 (6 bases). The ends were cut back, 2 bases at V and 8 bases at J, with 12 bases in the middle. The CDR3 consists of 13 residues. CDR1 and CDR2 (germline): SEHNR, FQNEAQ (reference sequence). CDR3 bases: TGTGCCAGCAGCTTATCAGGGGTGGAGGGCTACACCTTC. Translating gives CASSLSGVEGYTF.